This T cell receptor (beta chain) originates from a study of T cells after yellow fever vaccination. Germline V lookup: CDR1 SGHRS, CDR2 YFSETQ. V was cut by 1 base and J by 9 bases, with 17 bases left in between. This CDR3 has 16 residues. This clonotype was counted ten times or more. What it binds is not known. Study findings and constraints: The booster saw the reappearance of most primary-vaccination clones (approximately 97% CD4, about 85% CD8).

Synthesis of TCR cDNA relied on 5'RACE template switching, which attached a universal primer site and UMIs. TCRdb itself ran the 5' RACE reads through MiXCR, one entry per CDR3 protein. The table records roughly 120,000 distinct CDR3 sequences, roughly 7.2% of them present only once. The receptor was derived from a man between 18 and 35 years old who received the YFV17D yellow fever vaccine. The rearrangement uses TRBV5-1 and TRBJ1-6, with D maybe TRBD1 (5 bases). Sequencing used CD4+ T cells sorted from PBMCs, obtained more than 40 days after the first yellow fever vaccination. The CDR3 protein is CASSLNYAGPSSPLHF. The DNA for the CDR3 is TGCGCCAGCAGCTTGAATTACGCAGGGCCGAGTTCACCCCTCCACTTT.